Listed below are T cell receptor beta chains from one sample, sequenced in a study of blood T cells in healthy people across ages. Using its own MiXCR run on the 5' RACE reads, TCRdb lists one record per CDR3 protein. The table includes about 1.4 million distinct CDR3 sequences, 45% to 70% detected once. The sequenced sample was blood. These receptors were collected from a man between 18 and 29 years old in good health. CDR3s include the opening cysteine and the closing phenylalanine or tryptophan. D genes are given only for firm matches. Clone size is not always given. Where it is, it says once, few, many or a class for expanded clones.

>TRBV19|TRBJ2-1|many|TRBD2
TGTGCCAGCAGCGGGAGCTCCTACAATGAGCAGTTCTTC
CASSGSSYNEQFF
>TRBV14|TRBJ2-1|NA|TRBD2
TGTGCCAGCAGTCTCGGGGGGGCAGCCTATGAGCAGTTCTTC
CASSLGGAAYEQFF
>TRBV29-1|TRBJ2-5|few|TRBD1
TGCAGCGCTGTGGGACAGGGAGAAGAGACCCAGTACTTC
CSAVGQGEETQYF
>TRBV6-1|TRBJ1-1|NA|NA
TGTGCCAGCAGTGCCCCACTGAACACTGAAGCTTTCTTT
CASSAPLNTEAFF
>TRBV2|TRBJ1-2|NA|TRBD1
TGTGCCAGCAGACCCGACAGGGCTTATAACTATGGCTACACCTTC
CASRPDRAYNYGYTF
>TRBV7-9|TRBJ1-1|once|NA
TGTGCCAGCAGCTCCACTGGACTTGTTAACACTGAAGCTTTCTTT
CASSSTGLVNTEAFF
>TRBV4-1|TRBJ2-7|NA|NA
TGCGCCAGCAGCCCACAGGGATCGACGGGCTACGAGCAGTACTTC
CASSPQGSTGYEQYF
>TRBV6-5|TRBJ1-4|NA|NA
TGTGCCAGCAGTTTCGGACAGACTAATGAAAAACTGTTTTTT
CASSFGQTNEKLFF
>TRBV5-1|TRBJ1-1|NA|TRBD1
TGCGCCAGCAGCTGGGACAGCGACACTGAAGCTTTCTTT
CASSWDSDTEAFF
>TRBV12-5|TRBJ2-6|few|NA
TGTGCTAGTGGTTTGACCGTCAACGTCCTGACTTTC
CASGLTVNVLTF
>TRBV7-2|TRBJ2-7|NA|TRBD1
TGTGCCAGCAGCTTATGGGGACAGGGGGCCAGTTTGACCTACGAGCAGTACTTC
CASSLWGQGASLTYEQYF
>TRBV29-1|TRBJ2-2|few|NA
TGCAGCGTTGAAGATCAGGGGTACGGCACCGGGGAGCTGTTTTTT
CSVEDQGYGTGELFF
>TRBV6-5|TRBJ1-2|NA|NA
TGTGCCAGCCTGGGGCGAGGGGACTATGGCTACACCTTC
CASLGRGDYGYTF
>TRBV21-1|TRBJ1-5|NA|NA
TGTGCCAGCACCTTAAAGGCAGGCAAGAGTTCCAATCAGCCCCAGCATTTT
CASTLKAGKSSNQPQHF
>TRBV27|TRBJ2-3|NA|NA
TGTGCCAGCAGTCCCTCGACCGGTACCTACAATGAGCAGTATTTT
CASSPSTGTYNEQYF
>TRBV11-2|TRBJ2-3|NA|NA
TGTGCCAGCAGCTTGAGCAGATACACAGATACGCAGTATTTT
CASSLSRYTDTQYF
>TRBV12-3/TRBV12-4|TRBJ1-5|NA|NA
TGTGCCAGCAGTCCCAGTGGGGTGCCCCAGCATTTT
CASSPSGVPQHF
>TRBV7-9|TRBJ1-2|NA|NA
TGTGCCAGCAGCTTAGTGAGAGACTATGGCTACACCTTC
CASSLVRDYGYTF
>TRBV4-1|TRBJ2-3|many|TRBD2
TGCGCCAGCAGCCTAACCCTAGCGGGGGGAGGTTCAGATACGCAGTATTTT
CASSLTLAGGGSDTQYF
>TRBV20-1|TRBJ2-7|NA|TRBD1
TGCAGTGCTTCCCCTAGAGACAGGGTCTATCACGAGCAGTACTTC
CSASPRDRVYHEQYF
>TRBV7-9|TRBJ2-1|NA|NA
TGTGTCAGCAGCTCTACGCGGGACGCCTCGTTCTTC
CVSSSTRDASFF
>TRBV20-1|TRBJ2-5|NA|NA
TGCAGTGCTAGAGACCCGCGGACAGTACAAGAGACCCAGTACTTC
CSARDPRTVQETQYF
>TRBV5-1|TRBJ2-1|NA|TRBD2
TGCGCCAGCAGCTTAAAGCGGGAGAGCCAATACAATGAGCAGTTCTTC
CASSLKRESQYNEQFF
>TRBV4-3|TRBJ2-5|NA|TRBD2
TGCGCCAGCAGCCCTGGAGTGGGAGGGTTTCAAGAGACCCAGTACTTC
CASSPGVGGFQETQYF
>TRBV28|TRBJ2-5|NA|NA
TGTGCCAGCAGCGGCAGTGGGTATAGAACAGAGACCCAGTACTTC
CASSGSGYRTETQYF
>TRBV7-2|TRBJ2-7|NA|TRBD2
TGTGCCAGCAGCATAACTAGCGGGCAGTACAATGAGCAGTACTTC
CASSITSGQYNEQYF
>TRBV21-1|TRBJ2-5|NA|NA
TGTGCCAGCAGCAAAGTGATTTTCGGGTTCGGTCTAGCGGGAGGGAAAGAGACCCAGTACTTC
CASSKVIFGFGLAGGKETQYF
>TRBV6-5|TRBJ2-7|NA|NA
TGTGCTGGGGCGGAGGGTTACGACGAGCAGTACTTC
CAGAEGYDEQYF
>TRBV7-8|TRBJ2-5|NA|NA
TGTGCCAGCAGCTTAGCGCCATGGGCCGGGGAGACCCAGTACTTC
CASSLAPWAGETQYF
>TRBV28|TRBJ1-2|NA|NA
TGTGCCAGCAGCCAAAACGGTGGGGCAGGAATATTCTATGGCTACACCTTC
CASSQNGGAGIFYGYTF
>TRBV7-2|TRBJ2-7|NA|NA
TGTGCCAGCAGCCCCCGTTCCGTTACAGGGATCTACGAGCAGTACTTC
CASSPRSVTGIYEQYF
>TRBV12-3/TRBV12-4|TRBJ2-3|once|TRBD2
TGTGCCAGCATCCTACTAGCGGGGGGGGCAGATACGCAGTATTTT
CASILLAGGADTQYF